The 11 T cell receptor beta chains below all came from one sample that was sequenced in a study of cytomegalovirus exposure and HLA in healthy donors. TCRdb's table, derived via immunoSEQ multiplex PCR, lists solely in-frame clones and lacks some. Among about 68,000 clones listed, around 90% were seen once. Sequenced: PBMCs. Source of these receptors: a man between 18 and 29 years old in good health and CMV-seronegative.

The J gene is TRBJ2-7, the V gene TRBV4-3; 7 bases fit TRBD1. There are 15 residues in the CDR3. Per germline, CDR1 LGHNA and CDR2 YSLEER. V was clipped by 1 base and J by 2 bases; unmatched bases: 5. CDR3 nucleotide sequence: TGCGCCAGCAGCCAAGGAAAGGGGGCCGCCTACGAGCAGTACTTC. Protein: CASSQGKGAAYEQYF.

This clone was detected only once. This chain uses TRBV28 with TRBJ2-3; possibly TRBD1 for D (6 bases). The V end was cut by 6 bases, the J end by 4 bases, with 14 bases between. CDR1 is MDHEN and CDR2 is SYDVKM in the germline V gene. The CDR3 extends over 14 amino acids. The CDR3 sequence: CASSTPTGPDTQYF. The CDR3 DNA reads as TGTGCCAGCAGCACACCAACAGGGCCAGATACGCAGTATTTT.

The V gene is TRBV9, the J gene TRBJ1-1; 7 positions match TRBD1. This CDR3 has 17 amino acids. CDR1 is SGDLS and CDR2 is YYNGEE in the germline V gene. Germline trimming cut 0 bases from V and 6 bases from J; bases unmatched to any gene: 14. For the CDR3, the DNA is TGTGCCAGCAGCGTAGGGAGGACAGGATCCTTAAACGCTGAAGCTTTCTTT. This gives the protein CASSVGRTGSLNAEAFF. Using reference TRBV9 and TRBJ1-1 for the parts outside the CDR3, the full variable domain is DSGVTQTPKHLITATGQRVTLRCSPRSGDLSVYWYQQSLDQGLQFLIQYYNGEERAKGNILERFSAQQFPDLHSELNLSSLELGDSALYFCASSVGRTGSLNAEAFFGQGTRLTVV.

The chain couples TRBV29-1 to TRBJ2-3; possible D gene TRBD1, 6 bases. Trimming took off 7 bases at V and 1 base at J, with 12 bases between the two ends. Looked up from germline, CDR1 is SQVTM and CDR2 is ANQGSEA. The CDR3 extends over 13 amino acids. CDR3 sequence reads: CSARTAGTDTQYF. The DNA of the CDR3 is TGCAGCGCTCGGACAGCCGGCACAGATACGCAGTATTTT.

This clone appeared a single time. The V gene is TRBV6-5, the J gene TRBJ2-7; TRBD1 is a possible D gene (6 bases). The CDR3 consists of 14 residues. Germline V CDR1 and CDR2: MNHEY, SVGAGI. With 6 bases removed from V and 2 bases from J, the gap between germline ends came to 14 bases. The CDR3 DNA follows: TGTGCCAGCAGCCACAGGGTCCGTACCTACGAGCAGTACTTC. This sequence encodes CASSHRVRTYEQYF.

The chain employs TRBV9 and TRBJ1-1; a weak D match, TRBD1 (6 bases). The germline V gene encodes CDR1 SGDLS and CDR2 YYNGEE. The CDR3 sequence is 14 residues long. V shed 0 bases and J shed 3 bases, with 9 bases lying between them. Here the CDR3 reads CASSVASGDTEAFF. DNA of the CDR3: TGTGCCAGCAGCGTAGCCTCAGGGGACACTGAAGCTTTCTTT.

The V call is TRBV11-2, the J call TRBJ2-7; unclear D gene. The CDR3 extends over 14 amino acids. Trimming removed 2 bases at V and 4 bases at J, with 12 bases between. Germline assignment: CDR1 SGHAT and CDR2 FQNNGV. CDR3 nucleotides: TGTGCCAGCAGCTTATTTCGCCCAGATTACGAGCAGTACTTC. It is translated as CASSLFRPDYEQYF.

This chain connects TRBV30 to TRBJ2-1, with D tentatively TRBD2 (5 bases). The CDR3 has 16 residues. V was clipped by 7 bases and J by 0 bases, with 19 bases between them. The germline V gene has CDR1 GTSNPN and CDR2 SVGIG (reference sequence). CDR3 DNA sequence: TGTGCCTCAGATACTAGTAGGCCCAGCTCCTACAATGAGCAGTTCTTC. This sequence encodes CASDTSRPSSYNEQFF. Looking up the rest from reference TRBV30 and TRBJ2-1 gives the full variable domain: SQTIHQWPATLVQPVGSPLSLECTVEGTSNPNLYWYRQAAGRGLQLLFYSVGIGQISSEVPQNLSASRPQDRQFILSSKKLLLSDSGFYLCASDTSRPSSYNEQFFGPGTRLTVL.

This clone was observed a handful of times. The chain carries TRBV5-1 and TRBJ2-7; 8 bases line up with TRBD1. The CDR3 is 15 amino acids. In germline, CDR1 is SGHRS, CDR2 YFSETQ. With 5 bases clipped from V and 3 bases from J, the junction kept 10 bases outside the gene matches. This chain's CDR3 is CASSSSGTGGYEQYF. DNA for the CDR3: TGCGCCAGCAGTTCGTCCGGGACAGGCGGCTACGAGCAGTACTTC.

CDR3 sequence (DNA): TGCGCCAGCAGCCAAGACCCCAGGGTTGGCACCGGGGAGCTGTTTTTT. Translated: CASSQDPRVGTGELFF. The V call is TRBV4-3, the J call TRBJ2-2, with D possibly TRBD1 on 5 matching bases. The CDR3 loop spans 16 amino acids. CDR1 and CDR2 from the germline V gene are LGHNA and YSLEER. Trimming took off 0 bases at V and 4 bases at J, with 12 bases between the two ends.

The chain links TRBV4-3 to TRBJ2-1, with D maybe TRBD2 (6 bases). V lost 1 base and J lost 10, with 17 bases in between. The CDR3 has 15 amino acids. The germline CDR1 and CDR2 sequences are LGHNA and YSLEER. As DNA, the CDR3 is TGCGCCAGCAGCCAAGGATCGAGCGGTGGGAGGGAGCAGTTCTTC. Translation: CASSQGSSGGREQFF.